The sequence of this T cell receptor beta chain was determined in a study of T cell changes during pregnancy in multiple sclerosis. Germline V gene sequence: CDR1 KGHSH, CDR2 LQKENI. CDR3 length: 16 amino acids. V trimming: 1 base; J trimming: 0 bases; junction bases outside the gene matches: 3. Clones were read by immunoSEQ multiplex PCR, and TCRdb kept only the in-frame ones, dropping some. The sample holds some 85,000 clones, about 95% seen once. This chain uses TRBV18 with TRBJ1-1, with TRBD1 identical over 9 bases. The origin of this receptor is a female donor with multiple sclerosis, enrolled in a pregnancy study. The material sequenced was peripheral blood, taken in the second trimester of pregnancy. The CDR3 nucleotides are TGTGCCAGCTCACCACGACAGGGGGAAATGAACACTGAAGCTTTCTTT. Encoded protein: CASSPRQGEMNTEAFF. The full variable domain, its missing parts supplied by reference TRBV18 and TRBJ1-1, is NAGVMQNPRHLVRRRGQEARLRCSPMKGHSHVYWYRQLPEEGLKFMVYLQKENIIDESGMPKERFSAEFPKEGPSILRIQQVVRGDSAAYFCASSPRQGEMNTEAFFGQGTRLTVV.